This entry lists 26 T cell receptor beta chains sequenced from one sample in a study of T cell responses to AZD1222 COVID-19 vaccine. Only in-frame clones appear in the TCRdb table, and some are missing; sequencing was by immunoSEQ multiplex PCR. The sample consists of about 79,000 clones, around 92% of them appearing once. Sequenced material: peripheral blood, taken on day 0 of MenACWY control vaccination. These receptors came from an adult in good health.

The rearrangement links TRBV10-3 to TRBJ2-2, with 9 bases that match TRBD2. CDR1 and CDR2 (germline): ENHRY, SYGVKD. V was clipped by 5 bases and J by 2 bases; unmatched bases: 3. The CDR3 extends over 15 amino acids. Here the CDR3 reads CAISRLAENTGELFF. Written as DNA, the CDR3 is TGTGCCATCAGTCGACTAGCGGAAAACACCGGGGAGCTGTTTTTT.

The genes are TRBV9 and TRBJ2-2; 9 bases agree with TRBD2. V gave up 3 bases and J gave up 2 bases; unmatched junction bases: 8. The CDR3 sequence is 17 residues long. CDR1 and CDR2 (germline): SGDLS, YYNGEE. The CDR3 loop is CASSGGPREGNTGELFF. The CDR3 DNA is TGTGCCAGCAGCGGGGGGCCGCGGGAGGGCAACACCGGGGAGCTGTTTTTT. Full variable domain (rest looked up from reference TRBV9 and TRBJ2-2): DSGVTQTPKHLITATGQRVTLRCSPRSGDLSVYWYQQSLDQGLQFLIQYYNGEERAKGNILERFSAQQFPDLHSELNLSSLELGDSALYFCASSGGPREGNTGELFFGEGSRLTVL.

The J gene is TRBJ1-6, the V gene TRBV5-1; TRBD1 is a possible D gene (6 bases). V was shortened by 3 bases and J by 7 bases, with 11 bases between the two germline ends. Germline V gene lookup returns CDR1 SGHRS and CDR2 YFSETQ. CDR3 size: 14 residues. CDR3 amino acids: CASSSGAGNSPLHF. The CDR3, as DNA: TGCGCCAGCAGCTCAGGGGCCGGGAATTCACCCCTCCACTTT.

This chain connects TRBV20-1 to TRBJ1-2, with D hard to call. Germline-derived CDR1 and CDR2 are DFQATT and SNEGSKA (reference sequence). V lost 4 bases to trimming and J lost 3 bases, with 12 bases between them. There are 13 residues in the CDR3. CDR3 protein: CSATDNIDYGYTF. The DNA of the CDR3 is TGCAGTGCTACTGACAATATCGACTATGGCTACACCTTC.

This chain joins TRBV18 and TRBJ2-5, with 9 bases that match TRBD2. The CDR3 consists of 17 residues. The V and J ends lost 4 bases and 2 bases, in that order; junction bases with no gene match: 11. Germline V gives CDR1 KGHSH, CDR2 LQKENI. This CDR3 reads CASSRFSTSGSQETQYF. CDR3 coding DNA: TGTGCCAGCTCACGATTCTCGACTAGCGGATCTCAAGAGACCCAGTACTTC.

The V gene is TRBV28, the J gene TRBJ2-3, with 10 bases that match TRBD2. The CDR3 length is 16 residues. Germline V gene sequence: CDR1 MDHEN, CDR2 SYDVKM. With V trimmed by 5 bases and J by 1 base, 6 bases remained unmatched. For the CDR3, the DNA is TGTGCCAGCAGTAGAACTAGCGGGATGGGCACAGATACGCAGTATTTT. Protein product: CASSRTSGMGTDTQYF.

The chain uses TRBV6-2 or TRBV6-3 and TRBJ2-1; no definite D call. V lost 4 bases and J lost 5, with 15 bases in between. Germline CDR1 and CDR2: MNHEY and SVGEGT. This CDR3 contains 15 residues. The CDR3 DNA is TGTGCCAGCAGTTTATATCTCGGGCAGAACAATGAGCAGTTCTTC. This codes for CASSLYLGQNNEQFF.

This chain connects TRBV18 to TRBJ1-5; D call uncertain. The CDR3 has 12 residues. V lost 0 bases, J lost 4 bases, and 1 base lay in between. Germline assignment: CDR1 KGHSH and CDR2 LQKENI. The CDR3 loop is CASSPPNQPQHF. The DNA of the CDR3 is TGTGCCAGCTCACCACCGAATCAGCCCCAGCATTTT.

The chain is built from TRBV28 and TRBJ1-3; weak D call: TRBD1 (5 bases). The CDR3 sequence is 12 residues long. V was clipped by 5 bases and J by 14 bases, with 16 bases between them. CDR1 MDHEN and CDR2 SYDVKM come from the germline V gene. The CDR3 spells CASSTPGPNLYF. The CDR3 nucleotides read TGTGCCAGCAGTACTCCAGGGCCAAACTTATATTTT.

This chain uses TRBV5-8 with TRBJ1-1, with TRBD1 matching over 7 bases. The ends lost 0 bases at V and 3 bases at J; junction bases unmatched: 8. This CDR3 has 16 amino acids. CDR1 and CDR2 from the germline V gene are SGHTS and YDEGEE. The CDR3 is CASSLVYRGGYTEAFF. CDR3 DNA: TGTGCCAGCAGCTTGGTGTACAGGGGAGGGTACACTGAAGCTTTCTTT. Together with reference TRBV5-8 and TRBJ1-1, the CDR3 gives the full variable domain: EAGVTQSPTHLIKTRGQQATLRCSPISGHTSVYWYQQALGLGLQFLLWYDEGEERNRGNFPPRFSGRQFPNYSSELNVNALELEDSALYLCASSLVYRGGYTEAFFGQGTRLTVV.

The chain employs TRBV6-5 and TRBJ2-1; a possible D gene is TRBD1 (6 bases). The CDR3 runs 12 residues. CDR1 and CDR2 from the germline V gene are MNHEY and SVGAGI. Trimming took 0 bases from V and 9 from J, leaving 6 bases between them. The chain's CDR3 is CASSYSGGEQFF. In DNA form, the CDR3 reads TGTGCCAGCAGTTACTCAGGGGGTGAGCAGTTCTTC.

The chain employs TRBV6-6 and TRBJ2-7; tentatively, D is TRBD2 (5 bases). V was cut by 3 bases and J by 4 bases, with 16 bases left in between. The CDR3 extends over 15 amino acids. CDR1 is MNHNY and CDR2 is SVGAGI in the germline V gene (reference sequence). Written as DNA, the CDR3 is TGTGCCAGCAGTTATCCGCGGGCTCACCCGTACGAGCAGTACTTC. Its translation: CASSYPRAHPYEQYF.

The J gene is TRBJ2-5, the V gene TRBV7-2; D not resolved. Trimming stripped 5 bases from V and 5 bases from J, with 15 bases between. The germline CDR1 and CDR2 sequences are SGHTA and FQGNSA. The CDR3 sequence is 14 residues long. The CDR3 DNA reads as TGTGCCAGCAGCCCCCCGGTTTCTGGGGAGACCCAGTACTTC. Translating it yields CASSPPVSGETQYF. Full variable domain (rest looked up from reference TRBV7-2 and TRBJ2-5): GAGVSQSPSNKVTEKGKDVELRCDPISGHTALYWYRQSLGQGLEFLIYFQGNSAPDKSGLPSDRFSAERTGGSVSTLTIQRTQQEDSAVYLCASSPPVSGETQYFGPGTRLLVL.

The chain uses TRBV3-1 (or the pseudogene TRBV3-2) and TRBJ2-6; 7 bases line up with TRBD1. This CDR3 contains 18 residues. V lost 4 bases to trimming and J lost 1 base; unmatched junction nucleotides: 10. The germline CDR1 and CDR2 sequences are LGHDT and YNNKEL (reference sequence). CDR3 sequence (DNA): TGTGCCAGCAGCCGAAAGTGGGACAGACTATCTGGGGCCAACGTCCTGACTTTC. Protein sequence: CASSRKWDRLSGANVLTF.

The chain couples TRBV18 to TRBJ2-7; D call uncertain. The ends were cut back, 2 bases at V and 3 bases at J, with 14 bases in the middle. The CDR3 length is 15 residues. CDR1 is KGHSH, CDR2 LQKENI, per germline. CDR3 bases: TGTGCCAGCTCACCAGGGGAAGGGATCGTCTACGAGCAGTACTTC. Translating gives CASSPGEGIVYEQYF.

V and J are TRBV16 and TRBJ2-4, with D tentatively TRBD1 or TRBD2 (5 bases each). This CDR3 comprises 16 residues. Germline values: CDR1 KGHSY, CDR2 FQNENV. Trimming took 4 bases from V and 3 from J, leaving 16 bases between them. CDR3 in amino acids: CASSPRWGTGKNIQYF. The CDR3 DNA reads as TGTGCCAGCAGCCCTCGCTGGGGGACGGGCAAAAACATTCAGTACTTC.

The rearrangement joins TRBV5-4 to TRBJ1-2; D is uncertain. V was cut by 8 bases and J by 0 bases, with 23 bases left in between. CDR3 length equals 17 residues. Germline V gene lookup returns CDR1 SGHNT and CDR2 YYREEE (reference sequence). The DNA for the CDR3 is TGTGCCAGTGTCGACGGCGGACCTTCCTTTACTAACTATGGCTACACCTTC. It specifies CASVDGGPSFTNYGYTF. The complete variable domain, with remaining parts taken from reference TRBV5-4 and TRBJ1-2, reads ETGVTQSPTHLIKTRGQQVTLRCSSQSGHNTVSWYQQALGQGPQFIFQYYREEENGRGNFPPRFSGLQFPNYSSELNVNALELDDSALYLCASVDGGPSFTNYGYTFGSGTRLTVV.

This clone showed up just once. V gene TRBV18 combines with J gene TRBJ2-7; D not resolved. The germline V and J ends were trimmed by 2 bases and 1 base, with 9 bases remaining between them. This CDR3 comprises 14 residues. The germline V gene has CDR1 KGHSH and CDR2 LQKENI. The CDR3 region is CASSPRAQSYEQYF. For the CDR3, the DNA is TGTGCCAGCTCACCAAGAGCGCAATCCTACGAGCAGTACTTC.

The chain combines TRBV7-9 with TRBJ2-4, with D uncertain. Trimming took off 3 bases at V and 4 bases at J, with 7 bases between the two ends. Germline lookup yields CDR1 SEHNR and CDR2 FQNEAQ (reference sequence). CDR3 length equals 13 residues. This CDR3 reads CASSFTGKNIQYF. Here the CDR3 DNA reads TGTGCCAGCAGCTTTACCGGGAAAAACATTCAGTACTTC.

The CDR3 loop reads CASSFSRQSSGANVLTF. CDR3 coding DNA: TGTGCCAGCAGCTTCAGCCGCCAGAGCTCTGGGGCCAACGTCCTGACTTTC. The chain carries TRBV5-5 and TRBJ2-6; D gene uncertain. Germline V gene lookup returns CDR1 SGHKS and CDR2 YYEKEE (reference sequence). The CDR3 length is 17 residues. Trimming cost V 2 bases and J 0 bases, with 12 bases left between them.

A single count supports this clone. J is TRBJ2-7 and V is TRBV28, with 7 positions matching TRBD1. Losses at the gene ends were 2 bases for V and 6 bases for J; bases not matched to a gene: 7. The CDR3 loop spans 14 amino acids. CDR1 MDHEN and CDR2 SYDVKM come from the germline V gene. CDR3 amino acids: CASSLGTELGEQYF. The CDR3 nucleotides are TGTGCCAGCAGTTTAGGGACAGAGTTGGGCGAGCAGTACTTC.

The chain is built from TRBV19 and TRBJ1-5, with 7 bases lining up with TRBD1. The trim removed 2 bases at V and 4 bases at J, leaving 5 bases unmatched. This CDR3 has 15 amino acids. Germline assignment: CDR1 LNHDA and CDR2 SQIVND (reference sequence). The CDR3 is CASSILGTDNQPQHF. The CDR3 DNA is TGTGCCAGTAGTATACTTGGGACAGATAATCAGCCCCAGCATTTT.

This chain links TRBV10-3 with TRBJ2-5; 7 positions match TRBD2. The length of the CDR3 is 15 residues. V was pared by 4 bases and J by 4 bases, with 9 bases of the junction left unmatched. Germline CDR1 is ENHRY and CDR2 is SYGVKD. The DNA of the CDR3 is TGTGCCATCAGTGCCCGGGGGGAGAGTGGAGAGACCCAGTACTTC. Protein product: CAISARGESGETQYF.

The chain employs TRBV20-1 and TRBJ2-3; 7 positions agree with TRBD2. Trimming at V came to 3 bases and at J to 2 bases, leaving 5 bases not matched to a gene. This CDR3 region has 14 residues. The germline gives CDR1 DFQATT, CDR2 SNEGSKA (reference sequence). CDR3 sequence (DNA): TGCAGTGCTAGTACTAGCGAGAACACAGATACGCAGTATTTT. It codes for CSASTSENTDTQYF.

This clone was counted a single time. The chain is built from TRBV24-1 and TRBJ1-5; a possible D gene is TRBD1 (5 bases). Germline loops: CDR1 KGHDR, CDR2 SFDVKD. This CDR3 contains 16 residues. Trimming cost V 1 base and J 6 bases, with 15 bases left between them. The CDR3, as DNA: TGTGCCACCAGTGATTTAGGCCAGGGCGTCGGTCAGCCCCAGCATTTT. Translated: CATSDLGQGVGQPQHF.

This chain connects TRBV29-1 to TRBJ1-1; TRBD1 matches 7 bases. CDR3 length equals 13 residues. V shed 8 bases, J shed 3 bases, and the junction held 9 bases outside the gene matches. Germline V gene lookup returns CDR1 SQVTM and CDR2 ANQGSEA. The CDR3 spells CSIQQGKDTEAFF. CDR3 coding DNA: TGCAGCATACAACAGGGGAAGGACACTGAAGCTTTCTTT.